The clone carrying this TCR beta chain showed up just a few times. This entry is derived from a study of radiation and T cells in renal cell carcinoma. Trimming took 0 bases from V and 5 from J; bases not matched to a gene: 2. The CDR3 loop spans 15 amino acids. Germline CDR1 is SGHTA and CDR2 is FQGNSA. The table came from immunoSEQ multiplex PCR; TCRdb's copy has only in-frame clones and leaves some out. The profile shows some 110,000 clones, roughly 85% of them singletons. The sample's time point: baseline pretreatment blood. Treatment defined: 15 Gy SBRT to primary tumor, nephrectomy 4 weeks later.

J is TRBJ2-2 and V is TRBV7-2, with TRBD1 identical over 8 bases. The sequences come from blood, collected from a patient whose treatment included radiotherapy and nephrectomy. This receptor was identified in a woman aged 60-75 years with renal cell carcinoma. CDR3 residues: CASSLAGQGTGELFF. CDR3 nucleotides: TGTGCCAGCAGCTTAGCCGGACAGGGTACCGGGGAGCTGTTTTTT.